This T cell receptor beta chain was identified in a study of blood T cell repertoires in COVID-19. The wider study: PBMCs, B-cell-depleted T cells, or T cells were the source of the cDNA or gDNA that made up the material.

Source study methods: Estimated nucleated cell counts came from reference gene primer amplification. Profiled with immunoSEQ multiplex PCR; TCRdb holds only in-frame clones, not every one. V and J calls and clone size are copied from that table; D and trimming were computed from the DNA. In the table there are about 190,000 clones, 80% of which are singletons. The V end lost 5 bases, the J end lost 4 bases, and 18 bases lay between the germline ends. The CDR3 runs 16 residues. Germline V gene data show CDR1 as SGHAT and CDR2 as FQNNGV. The sequencing sample was made of peripheral blood. This rearrangement joins TRBV11-2 to TRBJ2-1; D is undetermined. The sequence derives from a man aged 60-69 years with acute or convalescent COVID-19. The CDR3 bases are TGTGCCAGCAGCAGAGAAGTTGGCGGATCTTACAATGAGCAGTTCTTC. Its translation is CASSREVGGSYNEQFF.